These 28 T cell receptor beta chains were all obtained from the same sample, sequenced in a study of vaccination and CD4 T cells after COVID-19 (dated by TCRdb to between 2020 and 2023). Their specific antigens are unknown. In light of the paper, this sample's treatment or condition label describes: approximately 11-day PBMC culture with coronavirus spike peptide pools or control peptides (ViraFEST assay). Preparation of the library involved PCR. Sequencing was carried out with an Illumina iSeq 100. DNA from cultured CD4+ T cells underwent TCR sequencing with the Oncomine TCR Beta short-read assay at the Johns Hopkins FTIC core. TCRdb ran its own pipeline on the public reads, namely fastp trimming at Q25 and MiXCR clone calling, and kept in-frame beta chains. Rows matching on CDR3 protein sequence are summarized as one entry with the most common DNA and genes. The sample table shows around 15,000 distinct CDR3 sequences, and approximately 81% are seen once. Of the sample, approximately 9.1% falls within the top ten clones.

Sample: CD4+ T cells from blood, cultured in vitro, taken after SARS-CoV-2 vaccination. Receptors were obtained from a human donor who received a COVID-19 vaccine.

The chain uses TRBV7-2 and TRBJ1-1; possibly TRBD1 for D (6 bases). The V gene's germline CDR1 is SGHTA and CDR2 FQGNSA. V was cut by 5 bases and J by 0 bases, with 13 bases left in between. The CDR3 contains 15 residues. The CDR3 region is CASSPWTDMNTEAFF. The CDR3 DNA sequence: TGTGCCAGCAGCCCCTGGACAGACATGAACACTGAAGCTTTCTTT.

The chain joins TRBV7-2 to TRBJ2-6, with TRBD1 matching over 7 bases. The germline V gene encodes CDR1 SGHTA and CDR2 FQGNSA. This CDR3 comprises 18 residues. Losses at the gene ends were 5 bases for V and 4 bases for J; bases not matched to a gene: 14. CDR3 DNA: TGTGCCAGCAGCCTTCTGACAGGGATCTCTACGGGGGCCAACGTCCTGACTTTC. Translation: CASSLLTGISTGANVLTF.

This clonotype qualifies as medium-sized. The V and J genes are TRBV7-8 and TRBJ2-3; D unclear. CDR3 size: 16 residues. Trimming removed 1 base from V and 0 bases from J, with 11 bases in between. The germline gives CDR1 SGHVS, CDR2 FQNEAQ. In DNA form, the CDR3 reads TGTGCCAGCAGCTTAGTGGCAGGAACTAGCACAGATACGCAGTATTTT. Its translation is CASSLVAGTSTDTQYF. Filled out from reference TRBV7-8 and TRBJ2-3, the complete variable domain reads GAGVSQSPRYKVAKRGQDVALRCDPISGHVSLFWYQQALGQGPEFLTYFQNEAQLDKSGLPSDRFFAERPEGSVSTLKIQRTQQEDSAVYLCASSLVAGTSTDTQYFGPGTRLTVL.

The chain has TRBV6-1 and TRBJ1-2; D is perhaps TRBD1 (6 bases). Deletions cut 6 bases from V and 0 bases from J, with 8 bases between. This CDR3 comprises 13 residues. In germline, CDR1 is MNHNS, CDR2 SASEGT. CDR3 amino acids: CASRTGSNYGYTF. The CDR3 DNA is TGTGCCAGCAGAACAGGGTCTAACTATGGCTACACCTTC.

This chain connects TRBV12-3 or TRBV12-4 to TRBJ1-2, with 7 bases that match TRBD1. The CDR3 spans 13 residues. The J segment lost 4 bases and the V segment lost 1 base, leaving 0 bases of the junction unmatched. DNA of the CDR3: TGTGCCAGCAGTTTAGGGGACAGCTATGGCTACACCTTC. It translates to CASSLGDSYGYTF.

The V gene is TRBV12-3 or TRBV12-4, the J gene TRBJ1-5; a weak D match, TRBD1 (6 bases). The length of the CDR3 is 16 residues. With 6 bases removed from V and 2 bases from J, the gap between germline ends came to 17 bases. CDR3 sequence: CASSRVIQGGNQPQHF. The CDR3 nucleotides read TGTGCCAGCAGCAGGGTTATACAGGGAGGCAATCAGCCCCAGCATTTT.

This sequence joins TRBV20-1 and TRBJ2-5; 9 positions agree with TRBD1. The CDR3 totals 14 residues. Germline V gives CDR1 DFQATT, CDR2 SNEGSKA (reference sequence). V dropped 5 bases and J dropped 5; count of bases not matched to a gene: 9. CDR3 loop: CSADYRGRWETQYF. The CDR3 DNA reads TGCAGTGCTGACTACAGGGGGCGCTGGGAGACCCAGTACTTC.

In its sample, this clonotype was seen once. The chain carries TRBV24-1 and TRBJ2-5; TRBD2 matches 8 bases. V shed 5 bases, J shed 1 base, and the junction held 5 bases outside the gene matches. Germline V gene sequence: CDR1 KGHDR, CDR2 SFDVKD. The CDR3 loop spans 15 amino acids. For the CDR3, the DNA is TGTGCCACCAGTGCGGCTAGCGGGTCCCAAGAGACCCAGTACTTC. This encodes CATSAASGSQETQYF.

This clonotype was counted only a few times. CDR3 in amino acids: CASSFGLAGGWAKNIQYF. CDR3 nucleotides: TGTGCCAGCAGCTTTGGACTAGCGGGGGGGTGGGCCAAAAACATTCAGTACTTC. The chain carries TRBV7-2 and TRBJ2-4; 15 bases are a match to TRBD2. CDR3 size: 18 residues. CDR1 is SGHTA and CDR2 is FQGNSA in the germline V gene. The V and J ends lost 3 bases and 1 base, in that order; junction bases with no gene match: 4.

The genes are TRBV24-1 and TRBJ2-5; 11 bases match TRBD2. V lost 0 bases to trimming and J lost 3 bases; unmatched junction nucleotides: 14. The CDR3 sequence is 20 residues long. Germline V gene sequence: CDR1 KGHDR, CDR2 SFDVKD. CDR3 sequence: CATSDLHWLAGGMTKETQYF. In nucleotides, the CDR3 is TGTGCCACCAGTGATTTGCATTGGCTAGCGGGGGGCATGACGAAAGAGACCCAGTACTTC.

This clonotype was picked up one time. The chain is built from TRBV6-5 and TRBJ1-2; TRBD1 aligns across 9 bases. With 2 bases clipped from V and 0 bases from J, the junction kept 4 bases outside the gene matches. The CDR3 spans 16 residues. The germline CDR1 and CDR2 sequences are MNHEY and SVGAGI. The CDR3 region is CASSYTTGGPNYGYTF. CDR3 DNA: TGTGCCAGCAGTTACACGACAGGGGGGCCTAACTATGGCTACACCTTC.

The CDR3 is CASTSGGGSYNEQFF. The CDR3 coding sequence is TGTGCCAGTACTAGCGGGGGGGGCTCCTACAATGAGCAGTTCTTC. This chain joins TRBV19 and TRBJ2-1; 12 bases fit TRBD2. Germline values: CDR1 LNHDA, CDR2 SQIVND (reference sequence). CDR3 size: 15 residues. V dropped 7 bases and J dropped 0; count of bases not matched to a gene: 1.

The CDR3 region has the DNA TGTGCCAGCAGCTCGGGAAGGGTTACGGATGAAAAACTGTTTTTT. Translation: CASSSGRVTDEKLFF. The genes are TRBV7-8 and TRBJ1-4; D is ambiguous. Trimming shortened V by 4 bases and J by 6 bases, and 15 bases separated the two germline ends. The CDR3 runs 15 residues. Germline V lookup: CDR1 SGHVS, CDR2 FQNEAQ.

The chain links TRBV10-1 to TRBJ1-2; no definite D call. This CDR3 contains 15 residues. Trimming shortened V by 8 bases and J by 5 bases, and 21 bases separated the two germline ends. The V gene's germline CDR1 is WNHNN and CDR2 SYGVQD (reference sequence). This CDR3 reads CASPLLGGLRYGYTF. CDR3 sequence (DNA): TGCGCCAGCCCCCTTTTGGGCGGACTACGATATGGCTACACCTTC.

The gene calls are TRBV6-5 and TRBJ2-3; 7 bases line up with TRBD1. CDR1 and CDR2 from the germline V gene are MNHEY and SVGAGI. V dropped 2 bases and J dropped 0; count of bases not matched to a gene: 8. This CDR3 comprises 17 residues. CDR3 sequence (DNA): TGTGCCAGCAGTTACGGGGCTCGACAGGGAAGCACAGATACGCAGTATTTT. It codes for CASSYGARQGSTDTQYF.

The V call is TRBV20-1, the J call TRBJ1-4, with D unresolved. The CDR3 extends over 13 amino acids. CDR1 is DFQATT and CDR2 is SNEGSKA in the germline V gene (reference sequence). The V end was cut by 2 bases, the J end by 8 bases, with 12 bases between. The CDR3 spells CSARSGVAEKLFF. For the CDR3, the DNA is TGCAGTGCTAGAAGTGGGGTGGCGGAAAAACTGTTTTTT.

The chain uses TRBV20-1 and TRBJ1-2; 7 bases map to TRBD1. The CDR3 length is 13 residues. V lost 7 bases to trimming and J lost 5 bases; unmatched junction nucleotides: 10. Germline V CDR1 and CDR2: DFQATT, SNEGSKA (reference sequence). CDR3 in DNA: TGCAGTGTAAAGGGGGCGGGCGTTTATGGCTACACCTTC. It specifies CSVKGAGVYGYTF.

The CDR3 DNA reads TGTGCCTGGAGTGAAGGGGCGCAGGCCATATATTTT. It is translated as CAWSEGAQAIYF. The chain employs TRBV30 and TRBJ1-3, with D tentatively TRBD1 (5 bases). CDR1 and CDR2 (germline): GTSNPN, SVGIG (reference sequence). Trimming removed 1 base at V and 11 bases at J, with 12 bases between. There are 12 residues in the CDR3.

V usage is TRBV6-5 and J usage is TRBJ2-3; weak D call: TRBD2 (6 bases). Trimming took 2 bases from V and 2 from J, leaving 20 bases between them. The CDR3 consists of 18 residues. Germline V lookup: CDR1 MNHEY, CDR2 SVGAGI. This CDR3 reads CASSYLVGVVADTDTQYF. The CDR3 coding sequence is TGTGCCAGCAGTTACCTCGTGGGGGTGGTAGCGGACACAGATACGCAGTATTTT.

V usage is TRBV7-9 and J usage is TRBJ1-1, with TRBD1 matching 7 bases. V shed 8 bases, J shed 1 base, and the junction held 4 bases outside the gene matches. This CDR3 region has 13 residues. Germline CDR1 and CDR2: SEHNR and FQNEAQ (reference sequence). The CDR3 sequence: CASGTGANTEAFF. The CDR3 DNA reads TGTGCCAGCGGAACAGGGGCGAACACTGAAGCTTTCTTT.

The chain employs TRBV24-1 and TRBJ2-5, with 7 bases that match TRBD1. Trimming took 0 bases from V and 4 from J; bases not matched to a gene: 4. The CDR3 totals 15 residues. CDR1 and CDR2 from the germline V gene are KGHDR and SFDVKD. CDR3 residues: CATSDLKQGRETQYF. CDR3 sequence (DNA): TGTGCCACCAGTGATTTGAAACAGGGGAGAGAGACCCAGTACTTC.

The chain has TRBV15 and TRBJ2-5; 8 nucleotides match TRBD2. Germline V gene sequence: CDR1 LNHNV, CDR2 YYDKDF (reference sequence). V shed 1 base, J shed 4 bases, and the junction held 8 bases outside the gene matches. This CDR3 has 16 amino acids. The CDR3 reads CATSRGSSAGGETQYF. Written as DNA, the CDR3 is TGTGCCACCAGCAGAGGTTCCTCGGCGGGGGGAGAGACCCAGTACTTC.

This chain joins TRBV20-1 and TRBJ2-3, with a weak D call TRBD2 (6 bases). Trimming took off 3 bases at V and 0 bases at J, with 13 bases between the two ends. This CDR3 contains 15 residues. Germline lookup yields CDR1 DFQATT and CDR2 SNEGSKA (reference sequence). The CDR3 nucleotides are TGCAGTGCTAGGGGACTGACAGCGAGCACAGATACGCAGTATTTT. This codes for CSARGLTASTDTQYF.

The gene calls are TRBV2 and TRBJ1-5, with 7 bases aligning to TRBD1. V shed 5 bases and J 6 bases; nucleotides not matched to a gene: 10. CDR3 length: 15 residues. Looked up from germline, CDR1 is SNHLY and CDR2 is FYNNEI. This CDR3 reads CASSYSGGHGQPQHF. As DNA, the CDR3 is TGTGCCAGCAGTTATTCAGGGGGGCACGGTCAGCCCCAGCATTTT.

This sequence joins TRBV6-1 and TRBJ2-7; 12 nucleotides align to TRBD2. Germline values: CDR1 MNHNS, CDR2 SASEGT. This CDR3 has 18 residues. The V and J ends lost 11 bases and 5 bases, in that order; junction bases with no gene match: 22. The CDR3 sequence is CAGPLRLAGAPPRDEQYF. The CDR3, as DNA: TGTGCCGGGCCCCTCCGACTAGCGGGGGCCCCACCAAGGGACGAGCAGTACTTC.

To note about this clonotype: An end of the junction differs from the germline gene, which may be a read error. V is TRBV6-1 and J is TRBJ2-5; D remains ambiguous. This CDR3 has 16 residues. In germline, CDR1 is MNHNS, CDR2 SASEGT. Here the CDR3 reads CASSEVRSVTQETQYF. CDR3 DNA: TGCGCCAGCAGTGAGGTCCGGTCCGTGACCCAAGAGACCCAGTACTTC.

The chain employs TRBV18 and TRBJ1-6; D is perhaps TRBD1 (5 bases). CDR1 and CDR2 (germline): KGHSH, LQKENI. This CDR3 has 14 amino acids. Trimming left V 3 bases short and J 7 bases short, with 10 bases between. The CDR3 sequence is CASSPGGGNSPLHF. The DNA of the CDR3 is TGTGCCAGCTCACCGGGTGGGGGAAATTCACCCCTCCACTTT.

The rearrangement joins TRBV7-7 to TRBJ2-7; maybe TRBD2 (6 bases). From germline, CDR1 is SSHAT and CDR2 FNYEAQ (reference sequence). This CDR3 is built from 14 residues. V was pared by 4 bases and J by 5 bases, with 15 bases between. The CDR3 reads CASSSFPGVDEQYF. CDR3 coding DNA: TGTGCCAGCAGCTCCTTCCCGGGGGTAGACGAGCAGTACTTC.